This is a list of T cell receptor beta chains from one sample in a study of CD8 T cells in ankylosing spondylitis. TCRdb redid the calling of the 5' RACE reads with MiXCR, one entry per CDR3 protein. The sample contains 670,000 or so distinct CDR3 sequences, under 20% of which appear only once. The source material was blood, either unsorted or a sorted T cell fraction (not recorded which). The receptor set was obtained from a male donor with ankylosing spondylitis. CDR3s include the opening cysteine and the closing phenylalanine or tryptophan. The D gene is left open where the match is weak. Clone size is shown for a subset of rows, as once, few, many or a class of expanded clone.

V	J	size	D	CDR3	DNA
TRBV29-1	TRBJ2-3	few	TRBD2	CSVVIAGGSTDTQYF	TGCAGCGTTGTCATAGCGGGAGGCTCCACAGATACGCAGTATTTT
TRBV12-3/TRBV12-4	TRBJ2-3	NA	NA	CASSYGGVGTDTQYF	TGTGCCAGCAGTTATGGGGGCGTAGGCACAGATACGCAGTATTTT
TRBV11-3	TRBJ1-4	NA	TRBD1	CASSSLGQGGEKLFF	TGTGCCAGCAGCTCCCTGGGACAGGGAGGTGAAAAACTGTTTTTT
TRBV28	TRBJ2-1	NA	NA	CASSKVWELDNEQFF	TGTGCCAGTTCTAAAGTGTGGGAGTTAGATAATGAGCAGTTCTTC
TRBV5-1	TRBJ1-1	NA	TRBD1	CASSSLTAGGNTEAFF	TGCGCCAGCAGCTCCCTGACGGCAGGGGGGAACACTGAAGCTTTCTTT
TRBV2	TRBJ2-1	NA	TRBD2	CASNLWLAEYNEQFF	TGTGCCAGCAATTTATGGCTAGCGGAATACAATGAGCAGTTCTTC
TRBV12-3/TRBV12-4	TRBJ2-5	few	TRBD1	CASSEQGTREETQYF	TGTGCCAGCAGCGAACAGGGGACGAGGGAAGAGACCCAGTACTTC
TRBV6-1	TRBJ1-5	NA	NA	CASSDVWVVGQPQHF	TGTGCCAGCAGCGACGTATGGGTAGTGGGCCAGCCCCAGCATTTT
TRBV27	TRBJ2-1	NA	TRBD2	CASSLPSGSLRNEQFF	TGTGCCAGCAGTTTACCTAGCGGGAGTTTGCGGAATGAGCAGTTCTTC
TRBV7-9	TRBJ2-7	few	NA	CASSRGGTYYEQYF	TGTGCCAGCAGTCGAGGGGGGACTTACTACGAGCAGTACTTC
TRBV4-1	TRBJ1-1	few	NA	CASSFSTWNTEAFF	TGCGCCAGCAGCTTTTCGACCTGGAACACTGAAGCTTTCTTT
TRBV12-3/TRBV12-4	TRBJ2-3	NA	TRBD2	CASSPGLAGNSLGTQYF	TGTGCCAGCAGTCCGGGACTAGCGGGGAATTCTTTAGGTACGCAGTATTTT
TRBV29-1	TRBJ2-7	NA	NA	CSVEGGGGYEQYF	TGCAGCGTTGAAGGGGGGGGCGGTTACGAGCAGTACTTC
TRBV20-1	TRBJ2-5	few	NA	CSARVLEFGYQETQYF	TGCAGTGCTAGAGTGCTCGAGTTCGGGTACCAAGAGACCCAGTACTTC
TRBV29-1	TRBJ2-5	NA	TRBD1	CSALPGQEGETQYF	TGCAGCGCTCTACCGGGACAGGAGGGGGAGACCCAGTACTTC
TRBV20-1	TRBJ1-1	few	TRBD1	CSARETGRGAEAFF	TGCAGTGCTAGAGAGACAGGGAGGGGCGCTGAAGCTTTCTTT
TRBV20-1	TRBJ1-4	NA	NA	CSARDQRGGEKLFF	TGCAGTGCTAGAGATCAGAGGGGGGGTGAAAAACTGTTTTTT
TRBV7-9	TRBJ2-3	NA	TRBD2	CASSSRTSLPSTDTQYF	TGTGCCAGCAGCTCGAGGACTAGCCTCCCATCCACAGATACGCAGTATTTT
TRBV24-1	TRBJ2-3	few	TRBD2	CATSVAGGEDTQYF	TGTGCCACCAGTGTGGCGGGGGGTGAAGATACGCAGTATTTT
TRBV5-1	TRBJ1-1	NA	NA	CASRKDFNTEAFF	TGCGCCAGCAGGAAGGACTTTAACACTGAAGCTTTCTTT
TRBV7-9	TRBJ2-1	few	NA	CASSLGEERLRDEQFF	TGTGCCAGCAGCTTAGGGGAGGAGAGGCTTCGGGATGAGCAGTTCTTC
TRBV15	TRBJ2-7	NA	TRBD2	CATSRNRASGSYEQYF	TGTGCCACCAGCAGAAATCGGGCTAGCGGATCCTACGAGCAGTACTTC
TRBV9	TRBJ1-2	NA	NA	CASSNTNVGYGYTF	TGTGCCAGCAGCAACACGAATGTAGGCTATGGCTACACCTTC
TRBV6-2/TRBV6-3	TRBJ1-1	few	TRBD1	CASSRGTGAEAFF	TGTGCCAGCAGCCGAGGGACAGGGGCTGAAGCTTTCTTT
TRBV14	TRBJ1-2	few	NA	CASTKNGGLGYGYTF	TGTGCCAGCACCAAGAATGGAGGCCTAGGGTATGGCTACACCTTC
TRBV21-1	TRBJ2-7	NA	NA	CASSKGYRRTYEQYF	TGTGCCAGCAGCAAAGGTTACCGGCGGACCTACGAGCAGTACTTC
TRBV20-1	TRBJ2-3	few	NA	CSATVGLGPPDTQYF	TGCAGTGCTACTGTTGGACTGGGGCCCCCAGATACGCAGTATTTT
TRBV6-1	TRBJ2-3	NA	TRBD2	CASPKEAGRADTQYF	TGTGCCTCCCCTAAGGAAGCGGGGCGTGCAGATACGCAGTATTTT
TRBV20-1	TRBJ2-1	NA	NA	CSASTKHEQFF	TGCAGTGCTAGTACAAAGCATGAGCAGTTCTTC
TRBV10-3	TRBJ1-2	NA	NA	CANRGTGGAGGYTF	TGTGCCAACCGGGGCACTGGCGGCGCCGGTGGCTACACCTTC
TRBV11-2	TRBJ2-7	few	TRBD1	CASSLIIQGAGSYEQYF	TGTGCCAGCAGCTTGATAATTCAGGGGGCTGGTTCCTACGAGCAGTACTTC
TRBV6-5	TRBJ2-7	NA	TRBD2	CASSYSVMTSAYEQYF	TGTGCCAGCAGTTACTCTGTCATGACTAGCGCCTACGAGCAGTACTTC
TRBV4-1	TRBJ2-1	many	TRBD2	CASTGGSYNEQFF	TGCGCCAGCACCGGGGGGTCCTACAATGAGCAGTTCTTC
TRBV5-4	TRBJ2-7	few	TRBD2	CASSPPAGTSGSYEQYF	TGTGCCAGCAGCCCCCCCGCCGGGACTAGCGGTTCCTACGAGCAGTACTTC
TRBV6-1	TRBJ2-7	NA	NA	CASHGRMPGEQYF	TGTGCCAGCCACGGACGGATGCCGGGGGAGCAGTACTTC
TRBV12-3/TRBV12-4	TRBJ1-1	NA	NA	CASSSRFGRVNTEAFF	TGTGCCAGCAGTTCCCGTTTTGGCAGGGTGAACACTGAAGCTTTCTTT
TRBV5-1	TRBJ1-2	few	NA	CASSLDGGPIYGYTF	TGCGCCAGCAGCCTGGACGGGGGGCCAATCTATGGCTACACCTTC
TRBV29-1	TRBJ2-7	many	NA	CSVAPEGLSLYEQYF	TGCAGCGTTGCCCCCGAGGGCCTCAGTTTATACGAGCAGTACTTC